The 22 T cell receptor beta chains below were found in one sample sequenced in a study of neoadjuvant anti-PD-1 for oral cavity cancer (dated by TCRdb to the early 2020s). The time point label here, explained by the study, means: after neoadjuvant nivolumab, at surgical resection. Libraries came from the immunoSEQ multiplex PCR assay. TCRdb took over this immuneACCESS table, retaining in-frame rearrangements with V and J assigned. Such tables are incomplete; in checked studies, under half of the missing clones stem from an unresolved V gene, and the remainder is unexplained. In this sample the table shows 12,000 or so clones, 70% to 75% of which occur a single time. More than 2.5% of the sample comes from the top ten. The sample consisted of PBMCs, taken after nivolumab (anti-PD-1) treatment. The receptors derive from a person aged 35-79 years with oral cavity squamous cell carcinoma.

The CDR3 here is CAWSVGSAEKYGYTF. CDR3 bases: TGTGCCTGGAGTGTAGGGTCGGCAGAAAAATATGGCTACACCTTC. The genes are TRBV30 and TRBJ1-2; the D is unclear. The V gene lost 0 bases and the J gene lost 5 bases, with 16 bases spanning the gap. The CDR3 has 15 amino acids. Germline-derived CDR1 and CDR2 are GTSNPN and SVGIG (reference sequence).

This rearrangement joins TRBV5-1 to TRBJ2-3; D unclear. V lost 2 bases to trimming and J lost 2 bases, with 9 bases between them. The CDR3 consists of 14 residues. Per germline, CDR1 SGHRS and CDR2 YFSETQ. The CDR3 protein is CASSLTAPTDTQYF. The CDR3 coding sequence is TGCGCCAGCAGCTTAACCGCACCCACAGATACGCAGTATTTT.

The rearrangement uses TRBV7-9 and TRBJ2-7; D is ambiguous. The CDR3 runs 13 residues. Between the trimmed V and J ends, which lost 8 bases and 3 bases, there was a span of 14 bases. The germline CDR1 and CDR2 sequences are SEHNR and FQNEAQ (reference sequence). Written as DNA, the CDR3 is TGTGCCAGCGAATTGGGTGGCAGCTACGAGCAGTACTTC. The encoded protein is CASELGGSYEQYF.

Only one count was recorded for this clone. One end of the junction does not line up with germline, which may come from a read error. Here the CDR3 DNA reads TGTGCCAGCAGTGGGCTAGCGGGGCCCAATGTGCAGTTCTTC. Its translation is CASSGLAGPNVQFF. The chain joins TRBV2 to TRBJ2-1, with TRBD2 identical over 9 bases. The CDR3 is 14 residues long. Germline CDR1 is SNHLY and CDR2 is FYNNEI.

The chain employs TRBV7-2 and TRBJ2-1; 9 bases are a match to TRBD2. J was trimmed by 2 bases and V by 10 bases; bases with no gene match: 9. Germline V CDR1 and CDR2: SGHTA, FQGNSA. The CDR3 covers 15 residues. CDR3 sequence (DNA): TGTGCCACACGAAGCGGGGGGCCCACCTACAATGAGCAGTTCTTC. This translates into CATRSGGPTYNEQFF.

The V call is TRBV7-2, the J call TRBJ2-1, with TRBD2 matching over 16 bases. CDR1 is SGHTA and CDR2 is FQGNSA in the germline V gene. This CDR3 comprises 16 residues. V lost 3 bases to trimming and J lost 11 bases; unmatched junction nucleotides: 7. Here the CDR3 reads CASSFGTSGRVSQQFF. CDR3 bases: TGTGCCAGCAGCTTCGGGACTAGCGGGAGGGTTTCGCAGCAGTTCTTC. The full variable domain, in which reference TRBV7-2 and TRBJ2-1 provide the parts outside the CDR3, is GAGVSQSPSNKVTEKGKDVELRCDPISGHTALYWYRQSLGQGLEFLIYFQGNSAPDKSGLPSDRFSAERTGGSVSTLTIQRTQQEDSAVYLCASSFGTSGRVSQQFFGPGTRLTVL.

This chain links TRBV2 with TRBJ2-5; perhaps TRBD2 as D (7 bases). V was trimmed by 8 bases and J by 5 bases, leaving 9 bases between them. The CDR3 consists of 11 residues. CDR1 and CDR2 (germline): SNHLY, FYNNEI. The CDR3 DNA sequence: TGTGCCAGCCGGGGGGCTGAGACCCAGTACTTC. Translation gives CASRGAETQYF.

This rearrangement joins TRBV9 to TRBJ2-3; 8 nucleotides agree with TRBD2. CDR1 is SGDLS and CDR2 is YYNGEE in the germline V gene. Losses at the gene ends were 2 bases for V and 1 base for J; bases not matched to a gene: 6. This CDR3 region has 16 residues. The CDR3, as DNA: TGTGCCAGCAGCGTCCGGGGGGGCCAGGGCACAGATACGCAGTATTTT. This sequence encodes CASSVRGGQGTDTQYF.

V gene TRBV4-2 combines with J gene TRBJ1-1; 7 bases fit TRBD1. The CDR3 covers 14 residues. J was trimmed by 1 base and V by 4 bases; bases with no gene match: 3. CDR1 and CDR2 (germline): LGHNA, YNFKEQ. The CDR3 loop is CASSPGTANTEAFF. CDR3 DNA: TGTGCCAGCAGCCCGGGGACAGCGAACACTGAAGCTTTCTTT.

This chain links TRBV4-1 with TRBJ2-7, with D unresolved. The CDR3 runs 13 residues. The V end was cut by 1 base, the J end by 6 bases, with 10 bases between. CDR1 is MGHRA, CDR2 YSYEKL, per germline. The CDR3 DNA sequence: TGCGCCAGCAGCCAAGGCTATTTGTTCGAGCAGTACTTC. This gives the protein CASSQGYLFEQYF.

The chain uses TRBV2 and TRBJ2-5; perhaps TRBD2 as D (6 bases). V was pared by 6 bases and J by 0 bases, with 11 bases between. CDR1 is SNHLY, CDR2 FYNNEI, per germline. This CDR3 contains 14 residues. Here the CDR3 DNA reads TGTGCCAGCAGCCCCCCGGGAGACCAAGAGACCCAGTACTTC. The encoded protein is CASSPPGDQETQYF.

The chain recombines TRBV29-1 with TRBJ2-3; D tentatively fits TRBD1 or TRBD2 (5 bases each). V lost 6 bases and J 1 base, leaving 11 bases between the germline ends. Germline V lookup: CDR1 SQVTM, CDR2 ANQGSEA. This CDR3 is built from 13 residues. In nucleotides, the CDR3 is TGCAGCGTGCAGGGAGTGGGCACAGATACGCAGTATTTT. Its protein product is CSVQGVGTDTQYF.

The chain couples TRBV27 to TRBJ2-7; tentative D call: TRBD2 (6 bases). The V gene lost 5 bases and the J gene lost 2 bases, with 16 bases spanning the gap. In germline, CDR1 is MNHEY, CDR2 SMNVEV (reference sequence). This CDR3 region has 15 residues. CDR3 protein: CASSPYGGDPYEQYF. The CDR3 nucleotides are TGTGCCAGCAGTCCCTATGGCGGGGATCCCTACGAGCAGTACTTC.

J is TRBJ2-7 and V is TRBV5-8; TRBD1 matches at 9 bases. Germline loops: CDR1 SGHTS, CDR2 YDEGEE. The CDR3 totals 15 residues. V shed 5 bases and J 2 bases; nucleotides not matched to a gene: 8. The CDR3 DNA sequence: TGTGCCAGCAGTTTCGGGACAGGGTGGGCCTACGAGCAGTACTTC. This encodes CASSFGTGWAYEQYF.

CDR3 DNA: TGTGCCAGCAGTTCGGACGGCTGGGGGGGCTACACCTTC. Translation gives CASSSDGWGGYTF. The chain joins TRBV28 to TRBJ1-2; tentatively, D is TRBD1 (5 bases). CDR1 and CDR2 (germline): MDHEN, SYDVKM. With 4 bases removed from V and 8 bases from J, the gap between germline ends came to 14 bases. The length of the CDR3 is 13 residues.

The chain carries TRBV5-1 and TRBJ2-1; TRBD1 aligns across 10 bases. This CDR3 contains 12 residues. The V and J ends lost 0 bases and 15 bases, in that order; junction bases with no gene match: 3. Per the germline V gene, CDR1 is SGHRS and CDR2 is YFSETQ. The CDR3: CASSLAGTGAFF. CDR3 DNA: TGCGCCAGCAGCTTGGCCGGGACAGGGGCGTTCTTC.

CDR3 nucleotides: TGTGCCAGCAACAAGGGGTTTTTGGATGAGCAGTTCTTC. This sequence encodes CASNKGFLDEQFF. The chain has TRBV7-3 and TRBJ2-1; D may be TRBD1 (5 bases). Trimming left V 7 bases short and J 8 bases short, with 15 bases between. Germline loops: CDR1 SGHTA, CDR2 FQGTGA. This CDR3 is 13 amino acids long.

The CDR3 here is CASSTGTGGYGYTF. In nucleotides, the CDR3 is TGCGCCAGCAGCACCGGGACAGGCGGCTATGGCTACACCTTC. The chain couples TRBV5-1 to TRBJ1-2; 8 positions match TRBD1. The germline V gene encodes CDR1 SGHRS and CDR2 YFSETQ. Trimming cost V 4 bases and J 4 bases; bases outside gene matches: 6. The CDR3 extends over 14 amino acids.

This clone appeared a single time. The chain joins TRBV5-6 to TRBJ2-6; perhaps TRBD1 as D (6 bases). This CDR3 region has 17 residues. Trimming pared 4 bases from V and 1 base from J, leaving 15 bases between. Germline lookup yields CDR1 SGHDT and CDR2 YYEEEE. DNA for the CDR3: TGTGCCAGCAGCGCCTACAGGGTTTCTTCTGGGGCCAACGTCCTGACTTTC. Amino acid sequence: CASSAYRVSSGANVLTF.

The sample holds one count of this clone. The chain recombines TRBV4-1 with TRBJ1-2, with TRBD1 identical over 7 bases. This CDR3 region has 16 residues. V dropped 1 base and J dropped 5; count of bases not matched to a gene: 10. Germline loops: CDR1 MGHRA, CDR2 YSYEKL. In DNA form, the CDR3 reads TGCGCCAGCAGCCAAGCGGGACAGTTTCTCCTTTATGGCTACACCTTC. This sequence encodes CASSQAGQFLLYGYTF.

J is TRBJ2-7 and V is TRBV4-1, with 8 bases fitting TRBD1. CDR1 MGHRA and CDR2 YSYEKL come from the germline V gene. The CDR3 has 14 amino acids. V dropped 3 bases and J dropped 6; count of bases not matched to a gene: 7. CDR3 sequence reads: CASSHGQGAGEQYF. The CDR3, as DNA: TGCGCCAGCAGCCACGGACAGGGAGCGGGCGAGCAGTACTTC.

V and J are TRBV7-9 and TRBJ1-2; 8 bases are a match to TRBD1. Germline assignment: CDR1 SEHNR and CDR2 FQNEAQ (reference sequence). J was trimmed by 6 bases and V by 5 bases; bases with no gene match: 14. CDR3 length: 16 residues. The CDR3 nucleotides read TGTGCCAGCAGCCGCAGGGTGATCCAGGGGGCAAATGGCTACACCTTC. Amino acid sequence: CASSRRVIQGANGYTF.